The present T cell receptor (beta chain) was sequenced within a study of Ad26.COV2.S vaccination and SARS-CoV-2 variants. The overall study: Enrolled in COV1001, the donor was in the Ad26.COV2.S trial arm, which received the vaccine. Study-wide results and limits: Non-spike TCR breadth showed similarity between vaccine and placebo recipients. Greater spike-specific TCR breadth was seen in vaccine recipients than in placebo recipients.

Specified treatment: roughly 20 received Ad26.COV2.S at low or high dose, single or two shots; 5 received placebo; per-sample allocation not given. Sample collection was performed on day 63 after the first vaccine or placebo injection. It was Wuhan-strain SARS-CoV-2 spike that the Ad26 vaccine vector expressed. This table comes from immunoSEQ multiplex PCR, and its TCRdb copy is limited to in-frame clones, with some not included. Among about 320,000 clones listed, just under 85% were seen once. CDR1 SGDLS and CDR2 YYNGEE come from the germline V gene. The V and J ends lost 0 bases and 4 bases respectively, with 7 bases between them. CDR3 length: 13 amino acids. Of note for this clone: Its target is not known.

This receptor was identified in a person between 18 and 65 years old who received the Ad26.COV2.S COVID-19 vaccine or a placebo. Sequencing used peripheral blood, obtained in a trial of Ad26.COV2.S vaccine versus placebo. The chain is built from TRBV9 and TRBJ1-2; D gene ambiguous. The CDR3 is CASSVASGYGYTF. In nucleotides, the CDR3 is TGTGCCAGCAGCGTAGCTTCAGGCTATGGCTACACCTTC.